This note documents a single T cell receptor beta chain sequence. CDR1 is MNHNY and CDR2 is SVGAGI in the germline V gene (reference sequence). The CDR3 is made up of 16 amino acids. The J segment lost 4 bases and the V segment lost 8 bases, leaving 11 bases of the junction unmatched. Profiled with immunoSEQ multiplex PCR; TCRdb holds only in-frame clones, not every one. Of 250,000 to 300,000 clones in the sample, 88% were seen once. The sample is drawn from a study of blood T cell repertoires in COVID-19. Study in general: Sources were T cells, B-cell-depleted T cells, or PBMCs; the material itself was cDNA or gDNA.

Participants spanned ages about 18 to 90 years and resided in about 24 US areas. Clinical histories supplied by participants themselves formed the basis of cohort assignment. The sample taken for sequencing was PBMCs or T cells enriched from blood (not recorded which). The chain recombines TRBV6-6 with TRBJ2-5; TRBD2 agrees at 12 bases. The clonotype comes from a woman aged 25 to 39 who had recovered from COVID-19. The CDR3: CASRNLAGGRGETQYF. The CDR3 nucleotides read TGTGCCAGCCGTAATCTAGCGGGGGGGCGTGGAGAGACCCAGTACTTC.